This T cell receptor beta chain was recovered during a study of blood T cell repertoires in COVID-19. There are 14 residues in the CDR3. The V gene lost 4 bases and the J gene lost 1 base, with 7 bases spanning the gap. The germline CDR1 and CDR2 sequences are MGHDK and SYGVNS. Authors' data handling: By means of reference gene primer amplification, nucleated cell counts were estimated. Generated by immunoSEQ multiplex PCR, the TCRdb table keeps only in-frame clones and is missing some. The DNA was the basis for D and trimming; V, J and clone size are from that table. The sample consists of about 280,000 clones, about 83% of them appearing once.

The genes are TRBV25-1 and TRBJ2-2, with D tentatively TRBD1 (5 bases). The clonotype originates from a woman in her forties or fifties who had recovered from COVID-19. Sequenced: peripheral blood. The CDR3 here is CASSVQGNTGELFF. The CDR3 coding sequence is TGTGCCAGCAGTGTTCAGGGGAACACCGGGGAGCTGTTTTTT.